This TCR beta chain appears in the sequencing data of a study of blood T cell repertoires in COVID-19. For the study at large: Nucleic acid was either cDNA or gDNA, and it came from T cells, B-cell-depleted T cells, or PBMCs.

The V segment lost 1 base and the J segment 2 bases; nucleotides outside the gene matches: 13. The CDR3 totals 20 residues. The germline CDR1 and CDR2 sequences are SGHVS and FQNEAQ. Authors' data handling: Counts of nucleated cells, estimated from reference gene primer amplification, were obtained. Some clones are missing from TCRdb's copy, which holds only in-frame ones; the method was immunoSEQ multiplex PCR. The V and J calls and clone size are taken from that table; D and trimming were inferred from the DNA. The table includes a few hundred thousand clones, just under 85% detected once. This clonotype was sampled from a man aged 80 or over with acute or convalescent COVID-19. Material for sequencing was peripheral blood. The chain employs TRBV7-8 and TRBJ1-5; 11 positions agree with TRBD1. Here the CDR3 reads CASSLGGRTGGRVGNQPQHF. DNA for the CDR3: TGTGCCAGCAGCTTAGGGGGTCGGACAGGGGGCCGCGTAGGCAATCAGCCCCAGCATTTT.